This T cell receptor (beta chain) was identified in a study of blood T cell repertoires in COVID-19. The overall study: Acute and convalescent COVID-19 specimens originated in the United States, Italy and Spain. PBMCs, B-cell-depleted T cells, or T cells provided the cDNA or gDNA that made up the material.

Germline V lookup: CDR1 LNHDA, CDR2 SQIVND (reference sequence). V shed 2 bases and J shed 3 bases, with 11 bases lying between them. This CDR3 is built from 14 residues. Per the original data handling: Using reference gene primer amplification, nucleated cell counts were estimated. Libraries were prepared by immunoSEQ multiplex PCR; TCRdb keeps only in-frame clonotypes and omits some of them. Clone size and V and J calls were adopted from that table, with D and trimming inferred from the DNA. The sample lists approximately 53,000 clones, roughly four fifths seen once, with around 2.5% in the top ten.

The chain has TRBV19 and TRBJ2-7; a possible D gene is TRBD2 (7 bases). This clonotype was obtained from a woman aged 60-75 years with acute or convalescent COVID-19. Sequencing was carried out using peripheral blood. In DNA form, the CDR3 reads TGTGCCAGTAGTATAAGGGGGGGCGACTACGAGCAGTACTTC. Translation gives CASSIRGGDYEQYF.